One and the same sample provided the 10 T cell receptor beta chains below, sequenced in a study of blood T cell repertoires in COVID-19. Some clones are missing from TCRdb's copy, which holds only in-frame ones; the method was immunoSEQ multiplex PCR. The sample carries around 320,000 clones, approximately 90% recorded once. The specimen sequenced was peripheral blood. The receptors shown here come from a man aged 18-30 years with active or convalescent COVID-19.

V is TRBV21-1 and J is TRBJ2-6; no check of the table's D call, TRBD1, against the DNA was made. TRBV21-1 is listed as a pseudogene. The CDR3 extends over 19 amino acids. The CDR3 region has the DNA TGTGCCAGCAGCAAAAGACCGGGACAGAAAACCTCTGGGGCCAACGTCCTGACTTTC. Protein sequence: CASSKRPGQKTSGANVLTF.

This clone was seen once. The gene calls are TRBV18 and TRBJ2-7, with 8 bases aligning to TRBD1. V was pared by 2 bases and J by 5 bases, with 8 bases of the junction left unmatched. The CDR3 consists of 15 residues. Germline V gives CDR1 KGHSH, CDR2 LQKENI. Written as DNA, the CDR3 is TGTGCCAGCTCACCAATCGCGACAGGGGCCGACGAGCAGTACTTC. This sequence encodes CASSPIATGADEQYF. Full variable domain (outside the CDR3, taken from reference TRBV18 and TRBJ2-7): NAGVMQNPRHLVRRRGQEARLRCSPMKGHSHVYWYRQLPEEGLKFMVYLQKENIIDESGMPKERFSAEFPKEGPSILRIQQVVRGDSAAYFCASSPIATGADEQYFGPGTRLTVT.

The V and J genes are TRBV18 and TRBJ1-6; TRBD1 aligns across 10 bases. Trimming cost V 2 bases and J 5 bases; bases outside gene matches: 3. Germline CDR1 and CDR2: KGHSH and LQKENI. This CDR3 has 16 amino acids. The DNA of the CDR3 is TGTGCCAGCTCACCAATGACAGGGGGCGATAATTCACCCCTCCACTTT. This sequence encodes CASSPMTGGDNSPLHF.

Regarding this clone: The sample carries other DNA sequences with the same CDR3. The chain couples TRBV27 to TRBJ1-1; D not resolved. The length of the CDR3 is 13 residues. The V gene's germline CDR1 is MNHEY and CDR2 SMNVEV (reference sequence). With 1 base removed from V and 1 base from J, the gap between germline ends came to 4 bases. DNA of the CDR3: TGTGCCAGCAGTTTATTCGGGAACACTGAAGCTTTCTTT. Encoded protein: CASSLFGNTEAFF.

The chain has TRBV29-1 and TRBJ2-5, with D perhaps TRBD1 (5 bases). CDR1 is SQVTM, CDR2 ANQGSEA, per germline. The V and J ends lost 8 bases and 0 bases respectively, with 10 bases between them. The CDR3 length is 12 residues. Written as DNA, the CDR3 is TGCAGCATTAGGGGCAACCAAGAGACCCAGTACTTC. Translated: CSIRGNQETQYF. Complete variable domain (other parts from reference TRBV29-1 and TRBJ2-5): SAVISQKPSRDICQRGTSLTIQCQVDSQVTMMFWYRQQPGQSLTLIATANQGSEATYESGFVIDKFPISRPNLTFSTLTVSNMSPEDSSIYLCSIRGNQETQYFGPGTRLLVL.

CDR3 sequence reads: CASSQRLAGATDTQYF. The CDR3 DNA follows: TGTGCCAGCAGCCAACGCCTAGCGGGAGCCACAGATACGCAGTATTTT. The chain employs TRBV4-2 and TRBJ2-3, with 10 bases lining up with TRBD2. Germline V gene lookup returns CDR1 LGHNA and CDR2 YNFKEQ. The CDR3 sequence is 16 residues long. With 2 bases clipped from V and 2 bases from J, the junction kept 4 bases outside the gene matches.

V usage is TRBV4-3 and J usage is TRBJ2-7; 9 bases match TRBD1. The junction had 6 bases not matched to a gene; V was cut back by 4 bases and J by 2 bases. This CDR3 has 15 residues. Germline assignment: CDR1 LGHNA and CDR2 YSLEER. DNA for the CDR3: TGCGCCAGCAGCCCCTGGACAGGGGAGGCCTACGAGCAGTACTTC. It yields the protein CASSPWTGEAYEQYF.

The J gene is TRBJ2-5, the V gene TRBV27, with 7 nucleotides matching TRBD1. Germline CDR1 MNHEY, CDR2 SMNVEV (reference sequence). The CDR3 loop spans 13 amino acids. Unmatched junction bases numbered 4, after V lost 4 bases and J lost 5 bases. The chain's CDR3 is CASSSTGPETQYF. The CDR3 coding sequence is TGTGCCAGCAGTTCGACAGGGCCGGAGACCCAGTACTTC.

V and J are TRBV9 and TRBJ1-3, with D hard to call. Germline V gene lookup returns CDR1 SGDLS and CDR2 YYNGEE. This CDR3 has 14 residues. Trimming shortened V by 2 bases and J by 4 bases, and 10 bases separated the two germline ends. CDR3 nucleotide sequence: TGTGCCAGCAGCGTCGGGGTCGGCGGAAACACCATATATTTT. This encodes CASSVGVGGNTIYF.

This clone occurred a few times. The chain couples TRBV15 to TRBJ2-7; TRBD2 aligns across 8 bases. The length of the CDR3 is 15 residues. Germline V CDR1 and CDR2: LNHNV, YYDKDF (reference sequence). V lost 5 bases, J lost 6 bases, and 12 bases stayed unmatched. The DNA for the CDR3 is TGTGCCACCAGCCCGGGGACGGGAGGGGCGGCCGAGCAGTACTTC. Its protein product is CATSPGTGGAAEQYF.